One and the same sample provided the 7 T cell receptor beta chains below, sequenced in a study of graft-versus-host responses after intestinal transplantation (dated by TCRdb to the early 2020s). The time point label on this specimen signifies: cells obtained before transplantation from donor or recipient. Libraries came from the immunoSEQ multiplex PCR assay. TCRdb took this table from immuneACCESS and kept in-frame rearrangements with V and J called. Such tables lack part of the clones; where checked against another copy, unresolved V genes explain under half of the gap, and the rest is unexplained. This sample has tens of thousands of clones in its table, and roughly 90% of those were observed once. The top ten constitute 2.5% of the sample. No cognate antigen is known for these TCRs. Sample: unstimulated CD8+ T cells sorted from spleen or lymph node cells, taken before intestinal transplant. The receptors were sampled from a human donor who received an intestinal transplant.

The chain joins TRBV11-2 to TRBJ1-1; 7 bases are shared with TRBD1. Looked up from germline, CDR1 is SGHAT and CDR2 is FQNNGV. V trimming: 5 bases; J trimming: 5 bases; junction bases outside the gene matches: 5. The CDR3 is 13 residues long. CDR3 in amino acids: CASSPGTETEAFF. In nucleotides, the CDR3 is TGTGCCAGCAGCCCCGGGACAGAGACTGAAGCTTTCTTT. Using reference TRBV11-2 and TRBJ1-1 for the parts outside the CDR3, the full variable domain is EAGVAQSPRYKIIEKRQSVAFWCNPISGHATLYWYQQILGQGPKLLIQFQNNGVVDDSQLPKDRFSAERLKGVDSTLKIQPAKLEDSAVYLCASSPGTETEAFFGQGTRLTVV.

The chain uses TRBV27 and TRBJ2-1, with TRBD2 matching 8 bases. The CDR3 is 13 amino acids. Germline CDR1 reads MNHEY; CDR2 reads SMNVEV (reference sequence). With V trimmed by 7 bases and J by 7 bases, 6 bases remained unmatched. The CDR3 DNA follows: TGTGCCAGCACCCCCGGGAGGGGAAATGAGCAGTTCTTC. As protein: CASTPGRGNEQFF.

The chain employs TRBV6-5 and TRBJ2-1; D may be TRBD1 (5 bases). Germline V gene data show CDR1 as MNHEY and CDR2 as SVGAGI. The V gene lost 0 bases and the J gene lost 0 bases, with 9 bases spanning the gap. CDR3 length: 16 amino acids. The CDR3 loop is CASSYSRGSSYNEQFF. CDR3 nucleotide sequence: TGTGCCAGCAGTTACTCTAGGGGTAGCTCCTACAATGAGCAGTTCTTC.

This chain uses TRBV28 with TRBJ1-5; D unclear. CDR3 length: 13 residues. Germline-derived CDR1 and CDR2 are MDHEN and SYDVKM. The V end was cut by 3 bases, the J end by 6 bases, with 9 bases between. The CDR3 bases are TGTGCCAGCAGTTTCTATGTCGGTCAGCCCCAGCATTTT. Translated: CASSFYVGQPQHF.

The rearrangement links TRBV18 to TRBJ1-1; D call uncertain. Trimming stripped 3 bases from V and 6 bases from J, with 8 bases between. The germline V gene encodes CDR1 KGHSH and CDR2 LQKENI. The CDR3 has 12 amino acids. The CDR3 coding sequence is TGTGCCAGCTCACCGCCAGGTGCTGAAGCTTTCTTT. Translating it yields CASSPPGAEAFF.

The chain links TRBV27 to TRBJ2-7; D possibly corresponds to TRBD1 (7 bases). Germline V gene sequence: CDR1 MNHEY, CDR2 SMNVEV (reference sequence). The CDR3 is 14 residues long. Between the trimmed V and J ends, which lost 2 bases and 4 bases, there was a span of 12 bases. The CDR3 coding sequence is TGTGCCAGCAGTTTAGCGGGACAGAGTTACGAGCAGTACTTC. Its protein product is CASSLAGQSYEQYF.

Here the CDR3 reads CASSTGRTSGTTLSYEQYF. Here the CDR3 DNA reads TGTGCCAGCAGCACAGGGAGGACTAGCGGGACGACTCTCTCCTACGAGCAGTACTTC. The chain carries TRBV28 and TRBJ2-7, with 12 positions matching TRBD2. The V gene's germline CDR1 is MDHEN and CDR2 SYDVKM. This CDR3 is built from 19 residues. With 6 bases clipped from V and 0 bases from J, the junction kept 15 bases outside the gene matches.